Listed below are T cell receptor beta chains from one sample, sequenced in a study of blood T cell repertoires in COVID-19. TCRdb's copy holds only in-frame clones and misses some; the assay was immunoSEQ multiplex PCR. The table lists about 350,000 clones, roughly 84% of them singletons, with under 1.3% in the top ten. The sequenced sample consisted of PBMCs or T cells enriched from blood (not recorded which). The receptors come from a woman aged 25 to 45 who had recovered from COVID-19. CDR3s include the opening cysteine and the closing phenylalanine or tryptophan. D genes are given only for firm matches. Expanded clones are given a class, and other clones once, few, many or no size at all.

NA	TRBV6-5	TRBJ2-3	NA	TGTGCCAGCAGCGCGGCTGGCGGCCCTAGTCCGCAGTATTTT	CASSAAGGPSPQYF
NA	TRBV28	TRBJ1-1	NA	TGTGCCAGCAGTTCAGGGGCGCAGGCGGTTGAAGCTTTCTTT	CASSSGAQAVEAFF
TRBD2	TRBV28	TRBJ2-1	NA	TGTGCCAGCAGTTTCCTTGGACTAGCGGGGGGCTACAATGAGCAGTTCTTC	CASSFLGLAGGYNEQFF
TRBD1	TRBV3-1/TRBV3-2	TRBJ1-1	NA	TGTGCCGCCAGGGGGTTTAGCACTGAAGCTTTCTTT	CAARGFSTEAFF
NA	TRBV6-5	TRBJ1-1	once	TGTGCCAGCAGTTACTCGCCGGGCCAGGGGAACACTGAAGCTTTCTTT	CASSYSPGQGNTEAFF
NA	TRBV19	TRBJ1-6	NA	TGTGCCAGTAGTATAGCCCAGGGTAATTCACCCCTCCACTTT	CASSIAQGNSPLHF
NA	TRBV7-2	TRBJ1-2	NA	TGTGCCAGCAGCTTCCGCAGGGGTGAGGGCTACACCTTC	CASSFRRGEGYTF
TRBD1	TRBV28	TRBJ1-4	NA	TGTGCCAGCAGAGACCGGGACAGGGGGAGGGGTGAAAAACTGTTTTTT	CASRDRDRGRGEKLFF
TRBD1	TRBV11-1	TRBJ1-1	NA	TGTGCCAGCAGCCCCGACAGGGACACTGAAGCTTTCTTT	CASSPDRDTEAFF
TRBD1	TRBV10-1	TRBJ2-1	NA	TGCGCCAGCAGCACGGACAGGGGGCAGGATGAGCAGTTCTTC	CASSTDRGQDEQFF
TRBD1	TRBV7-8	TRBJ2-1	NA	TGTGCCAGCAGAGACTCTACAGGGGGCGAACGCTACAATGAGCAGTTCTTC	CASRDSTGGERYNEQFF
TRBD1	TRBV20-1	TRBJ1-2	NA	TGCAGTGCTAGTCGTGCGGACAGGCGAGGAGACAACTATGGCTACACCTTC	CSASRADRRGDNYGYTF
TRBD2	TRBV2	TRBJ2-3	NA	TGTGCCACCGGCAGGACTAGCGGTAGCACAGATACGCAGTATTTT	CATGRTSGSTDTQYF
TRBD1	TRBV18	TRBJ1-5	NA	TGTGCCAGCTCACACGACAGGGCCGGCAATCAGCCCCAGCATTTT	CASSHDRAGNQPQHF
NA	TRBV28	TRBJ1-6	NA	TGTGCCAGCAGTTTATTCCGGGGAGATTCACCCCTCCACTTT	CASSLFRGDSPLHF
TRBD1	TRBV10-3	TRBJ2-1	NA	TGTGCCATCAGTCCCACAGGGGACCTGTACAATGAGCAGTTCTTC	CAISPTGDLYNEQFF
TRBD1	TRBV2	TRBJ2-3	NA	TGTGCCAGCAGCTGGGACAGTGAAAGACTTAGCGCAGATACGCAGTATTTT	CASSWDSERLSADTQYF
NA	TRBV29-1	TRBJ1-2	NA	TGCAGCGTAGAGGGGGTCGTAGGTGGCTACACCTTC	CSVEGVVGGYTF
TRBD1	TRBV13	TRBJ1-1	NA	TGTGCCAGCAGCCCCCCACAGGGGGGGACTGAAGCTTTCTTT	CASSPPQGGTEAFF
NA	TRBV27	TRBJ1-2	NA	TGTGCCAGCAGTTTATTTGGGGGGGCTAACTATGGCTACACCTTC	CASSLFGGANYGYTF
TRBD1	TRBV7-9	TRBJ1-4	NA	TGTGCCAGCAGCCCAAGCCTGGGACAGGGTCAGGCTAATGAAAAACTGTTTTTT	CASSPSLGQGQANEKLFF
NA	TRBV29-1	TRBJ1-2	NA	TGCAGCGTTGGAGGCGACTATGGCTACACCTTC	CSVGGDYGYTF
TRBD1	TRBV5-1	TRBJ1-3	NA	TGCGCCAGCAGCTTGGCGGACGAGGACAGGGACACCATATATTTT	CASSLADEDRDTIYF
TRBD1	TRBV24-1	TRBJ1-2	NA	TGTGCCACCAGTGATTCCCGACAGGGGGTTAACTATGGCTACACCTTC	CATSDSRQGVNYGYTF
TRBD1	TRBV13	TRBJ1-2	NA	TGTGCCAGCACCAAAGACAGGGGGCAAAATGGCTACACCTTC	CASTKDRGQNGYTF
TRBD1	TRBV4-2	TRBJ1-1	NA	TGTGCCAGCAGCCCCGACGACAGGGGTGGCACTGAAGCTTTCTTT	CASSPDDRGGTEAFF
TRBD2	TRBV5-6	TRBJ2-7	NA	TGTGCCAGCAGCGATCGGACTAGCGGGGTAGGAGAGCAGTACTTC	CASSDRTSGVGEQYF
TRBD1	TRBV5-1	TRBJ2-3	NA	TGCGCCAGCAGCCTCCGGACAGGGTCAGATACGCAGTATTTT	CASSLRTGSDTQYF
NA	TRBV13	TRBJ2-7	NA	TGTGCCAGCAGCCAGGCGGGGTATGGTAAGGGGAAAATAGTGTGGGAGCAGTACTTC	CASSQAGYGKGKIVWEQYF